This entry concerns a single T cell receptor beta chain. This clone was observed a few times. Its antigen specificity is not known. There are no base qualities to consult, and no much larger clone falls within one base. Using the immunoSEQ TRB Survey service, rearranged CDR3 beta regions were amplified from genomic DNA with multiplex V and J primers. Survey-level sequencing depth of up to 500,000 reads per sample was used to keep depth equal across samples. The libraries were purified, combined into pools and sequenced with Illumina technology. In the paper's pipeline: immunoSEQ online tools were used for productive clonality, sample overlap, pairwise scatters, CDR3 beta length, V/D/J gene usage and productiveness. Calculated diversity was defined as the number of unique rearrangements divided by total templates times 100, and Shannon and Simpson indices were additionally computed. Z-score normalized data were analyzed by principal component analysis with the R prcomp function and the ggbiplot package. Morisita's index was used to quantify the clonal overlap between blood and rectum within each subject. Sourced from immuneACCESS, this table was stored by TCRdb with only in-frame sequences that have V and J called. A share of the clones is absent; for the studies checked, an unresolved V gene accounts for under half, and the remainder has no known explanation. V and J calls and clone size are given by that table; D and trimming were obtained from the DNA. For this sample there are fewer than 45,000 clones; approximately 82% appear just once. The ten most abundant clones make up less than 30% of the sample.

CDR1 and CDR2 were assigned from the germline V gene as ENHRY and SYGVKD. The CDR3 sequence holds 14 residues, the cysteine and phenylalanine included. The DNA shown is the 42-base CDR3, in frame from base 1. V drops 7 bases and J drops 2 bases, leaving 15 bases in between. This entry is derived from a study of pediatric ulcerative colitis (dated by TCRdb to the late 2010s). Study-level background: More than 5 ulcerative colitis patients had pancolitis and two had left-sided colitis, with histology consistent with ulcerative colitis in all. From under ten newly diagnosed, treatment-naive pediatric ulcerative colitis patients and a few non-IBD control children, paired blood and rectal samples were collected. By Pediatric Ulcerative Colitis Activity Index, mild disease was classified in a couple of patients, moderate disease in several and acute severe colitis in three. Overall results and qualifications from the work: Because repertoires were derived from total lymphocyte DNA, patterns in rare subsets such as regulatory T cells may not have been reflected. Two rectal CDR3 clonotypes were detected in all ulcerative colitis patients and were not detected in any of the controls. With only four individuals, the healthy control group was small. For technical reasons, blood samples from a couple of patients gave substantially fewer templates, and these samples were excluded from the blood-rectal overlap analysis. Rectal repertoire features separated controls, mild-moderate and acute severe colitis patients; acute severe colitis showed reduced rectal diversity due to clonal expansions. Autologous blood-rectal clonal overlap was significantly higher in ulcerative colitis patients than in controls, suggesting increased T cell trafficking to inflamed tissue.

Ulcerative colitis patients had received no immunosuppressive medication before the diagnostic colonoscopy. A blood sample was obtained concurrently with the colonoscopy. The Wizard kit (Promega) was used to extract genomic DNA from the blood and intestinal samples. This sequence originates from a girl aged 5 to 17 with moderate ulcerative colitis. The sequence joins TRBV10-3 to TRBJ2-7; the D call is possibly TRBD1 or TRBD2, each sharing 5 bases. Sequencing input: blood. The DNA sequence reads TGTGCCATCACCTCCGGGACGGAAACCTACGAGCAGTACTTC. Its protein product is CAITSGTETYEQYF.